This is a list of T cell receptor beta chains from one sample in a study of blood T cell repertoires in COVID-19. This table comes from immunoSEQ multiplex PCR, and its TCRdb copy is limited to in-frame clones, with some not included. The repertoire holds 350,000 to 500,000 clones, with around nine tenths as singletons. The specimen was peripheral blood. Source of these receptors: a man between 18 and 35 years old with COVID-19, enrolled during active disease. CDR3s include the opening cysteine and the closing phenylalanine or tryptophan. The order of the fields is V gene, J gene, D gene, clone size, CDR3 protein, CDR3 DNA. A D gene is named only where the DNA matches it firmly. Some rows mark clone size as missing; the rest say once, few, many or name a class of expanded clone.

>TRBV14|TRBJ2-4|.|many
CASSQARGHRSIQYF
TGTGCCAGCAGCCAAGCACGGGGACACCGAAGCATTCAGTACTTC
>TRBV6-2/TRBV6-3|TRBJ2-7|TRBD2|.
CASSFLAGGGEQYF
TGTGCCAGCAGTTTCCTAGCGGGAGGTGGCGAGCAGTACTTC
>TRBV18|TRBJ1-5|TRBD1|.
CASSPGTVNQPQHF
TGTGCCAGCTCACCCGGGACAGTCAATCAGCCCCAGCATTTT
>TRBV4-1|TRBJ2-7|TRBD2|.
CASSQEGGLAGIYEQYF
TGCGCCAGCAGCCAAGAGGGTGGACTAGCGGGAATCTACGAGCAGTACTTC
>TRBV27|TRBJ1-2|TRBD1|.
CASSPGQTYYGYTF
TGTGCCAGCAGTCCGGGACAGACCTACTATGGCTACACCTTC
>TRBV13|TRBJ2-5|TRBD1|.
CASSRTGQETQYF
TGTGCCAGCAGCCGGACAGGCCAAGAGACCCAGTACTTC
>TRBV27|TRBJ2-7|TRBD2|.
CASSLSGGITYEQYF
TGTGCCAGCAGTTTATCCGGGGGGATCACCTACGAGCAGTACTTC
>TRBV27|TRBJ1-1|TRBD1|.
CASSQTGRSEAFF
TGTGCCAGCAGCCAGACAGGGAGATCTGAAGCTTTCTTT
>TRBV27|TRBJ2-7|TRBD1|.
CASSFSPGQGSYEQYF
TGTGCCAGCAGTTTTTCCCCGGGACAGGGTTCCTACGAGCAGTACTTC
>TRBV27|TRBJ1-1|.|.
CASKLRSGTEAFF
TGTGCCAGTAAACTCCGGTCAGGAACTGAAGCTTTCTTT
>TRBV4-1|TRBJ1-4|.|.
CASSQHRDSLNEKLFF
TGCGCCAGCAGCCAACACCGCGACAGCCTTAATGAAAAACTGTTTTTT
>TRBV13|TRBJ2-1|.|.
CASSLGQNEQFF
TGTGCCAGCAGCTTGGGCCAAAATGAGCAGTTCTTC
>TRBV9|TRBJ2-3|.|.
CASSVGVTRVSTDTQYF
TGTGCCAGCAGCGTAGGTGTGACACGTGTCAGCACAGATACGCAGTATTTT
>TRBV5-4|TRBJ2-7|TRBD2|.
CASSLAGGAHREQYF
TGTGCCAGCAGCTTGGCCGGGGGGGCCCATAGGGAGCAGTACTTC
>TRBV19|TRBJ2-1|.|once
CASGNDYEQFF
TGTGCCAGTGGGAATGACTACGAGCAGTTCTTC
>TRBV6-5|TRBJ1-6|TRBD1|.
CASSTDRAVSPLHF
TGTGCCAGCAGTACGGACAGGGCTGTGTCACCCCTCCACTTT